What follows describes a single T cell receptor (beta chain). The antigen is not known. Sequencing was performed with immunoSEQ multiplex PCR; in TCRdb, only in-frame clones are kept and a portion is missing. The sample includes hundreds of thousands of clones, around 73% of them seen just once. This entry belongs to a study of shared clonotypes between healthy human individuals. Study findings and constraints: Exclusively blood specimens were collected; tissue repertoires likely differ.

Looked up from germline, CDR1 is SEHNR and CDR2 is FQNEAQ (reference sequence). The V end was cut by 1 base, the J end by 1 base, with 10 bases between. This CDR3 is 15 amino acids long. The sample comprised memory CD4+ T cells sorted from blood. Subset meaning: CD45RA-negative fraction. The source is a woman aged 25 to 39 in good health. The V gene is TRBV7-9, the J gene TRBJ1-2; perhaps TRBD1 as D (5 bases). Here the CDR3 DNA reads TGTGCCAGCAGCTTAGTGGGGCCGGATAACTATGGCTACACCTTC. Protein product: CASSLVGPDNYGYTF.